The T cell receptor (beta chain) under discussion was sequenced for a study of T-cell reconstitution after alpha-beta-depleted transplantation in children. Molecular barcoding with unique molecular identifiers was used for the TCRbeta library. TCRdb reanalysed the PCR reads using MiXCR and keeps one entry per CDR3 protein. This sample has 170,000 or so distinct CDR3 sequences, with about 6.3% found just once. This clonotype was counted at least ten times. V dropped 6 bases and J dropped 3; count of bases not matched to a gene: 5. Germline CDR1 is SQVTM and CDR2 is ANQGSEA. This CDR3 comprises 14 residues.

The chain recombines TRBV29-1 with TRBJ2-3, with 11 bases identical to TRBD2. This sequence was found in a human donor who donated a stem cell graft to a child with Wiskott-Aldrich syndrome. Sequenced here: PBMCs from the stem cell graft donor, sampled from the stem cell graft. The CDR3 loop is CSVPLAGVTDTQYF. CDR3 nucleotides: TGCAGCGTCCCACTAGCGGGAGTTACAGATACGCAGTATTTT.